This T cell receptor beta chain was captured by sequencing in a study of technical replicates of blood from a few donors. The V end lost 3 bases, the J end lost 3 bases, and 15 bases lay between the germline ends. The CDR3 contains 15 residues. Germline V lookup: CDR1 SEHNR, CDR2 FQNEAQ (reference sequence). The data were produced by immunoSEQ multiplex PCR, yet TCRdb's version contains in-frame clones alone and is incomplete. The data contain approximately 75,000 clones, around 97% of them seen just once; the ten biggest clones take up 0.18%. This sequence was found in a human donor in good health. Material: T cells isolated from PBMCs. V is TRBV7-9 and J is TRBJ2-7, with D perhaps TRBD1 (6 bases). The CDR3 sequence: CASSFTQGVGYEQYF. The CDR3 bases are TGTGCCAGCAGCTTCACACAGGGCGTGGGCTACGAGCAGTACTTC. Variable domain in full (rest from reference TRBV7-9 and TRBJ2-7): DTGVSQNPRHKITKRGQNVTFRCDPISEHNRLYWYRQTLGQGPEFLTYFQNEAQLEKSRLLSDRFSAERPKGSFSTLEIQRTEQGDSAMYLCASSFTQGVGYEQYFGPGTRLTVT.